One and the same sample provided the 17 T cell receptor beta chains below, sequenced in a study of blood T cell repertoires in COVID-19 (dated by TCRdb to between 2020 and 2021). Libraries were made using the immunoSEQ multiplex PCR assay. TCRdb mirrors the immuneACCESS table, restricted to in-frame sequences. Some clones are absent from its copies; in checked studies, under half trace to an unresolved V gene, and the reason for the others is unknown. For this sample the table gives 250,000 or so clones, of which about 82% were detected only once. The ten biggest clones cover roughly 2% of the sample. Sequencing was carried out using PBMCs or T cells enriched from blood (not recorded which). The receptors derive from a woman between 50 and 59 years old who had recovered from COVID-19.

The J gene is TRBJ1-3, the V gene TRBV18; D is uncertain. The CDR3 has 16 amino acids. Trimming left V 3 bases short and J 0 bases short, with 12 bases between. Germline assignment: CDR1 KGHSH and CDR2 LQKENI. CDR3 in DNA: TGTGCCAGCTCACCCGTCCCCTGGAGCTCTGGAAACACCATATATTTT. Translating it yields CASSPVPWSSGNTIYF.

This clone was detected a few times. CDR3 sequence reads: CASHSLADYTGELFF. CDR3 bases: TGTGCCAGCCATTCTTTGGCAGACTACACCGGGGAGCTGTTTTTT. The chain has TRBV11-2 and TRBJ2-2, with D hard to call. Trimming pared 8 bases from V and 3 bases from J, leaving 16 bases between. CDR1 SGHAT and CDR2 FQNNGV come from the germline V gene. The CDR3 is 15 residues long. The variable domain in full, with the rest retrieved from reference TRBV11-2 and TRBJ2-2, is EAGVAQSPRYKIIEKRQSVAFWCNPISGHATLYWYQQILGQGPKLLIQFQNNGVVDDSQLPKDRFSAERLKGVDSTLKIQPAKLEDSAVYLCASHSLADYTGELFFGEGSRLTVL.

CDR3: CASSLEASPPGRTSSYNSPLHF. In DNA, the CDR3 is TGTGCCAGCAGCTTAGAAGCTTCACCCCCAGGACGGACTAGCTCCTATAATTCACCCCTCCACTTT. The chain links TRBV7-3 to TRBJ1-6; the D is unclear. Trimming took off 2 bases at V and 0 bases at J, with 26 bases between the two ends. Germline V gene data show CDR1 as SGHTA and CDR2 as FQGTGA. This CDR3 region has 22 residues. The full variable domain, in which reference TRBV7-3 and TRBJ1-6 provide the parts outside the CDR3, is GAGVSQTPSNKVTEKGKYVELRCDPISGHTALYWYRQSLGQGPEFLIYFQGTGAADDSGLPNDRFFAVRPEGSVSTLKIQRTERGDSAVYLCASSLEASPPGRTSSYNSPLHFGNGTRLTVT.

The chain carries TRBV7-3 and TRBJ1-2, with 8 bases identical to TRBD1. CDR3 length: 14 amino acids. From germline, CDR1 is SGHTA and CDR2 FQGTGA. Losses at the gene ends were 5 bases for V and 4 bases for J; bases not matched to a gene: 6. The CDR3: CASSKDRGRYGYTF. The CDR3, as DNA: TGTGCCAGCAGCAAAGACAGGGGTCGCTATGGCTACACCTTC.

The V call is TRBV7-3, the J call TRBJ2-7, with D maybe TRBD2 (5 bases). From germline, CDR1 is SGHTA and CDR2 FQGTGA. The CDR3 length is 13 residues. V was pared by 5 bases and J by 7 bases, with 15 bases between. CDR3 sequence reads: CASSVNPGGEQYF. The CDR3 nucleotides read TGTGCCAGCAGCGTAAACCCAGGCGGGGAGCAGTACTTC.

This clone was observed once. The V and J genes are TRBV7-2 and TRBJ1-3; D might be TRBD1 (6 bases). The CDR3 is 15 amino acids. Germline V gives CDR1 SGHTA, CDR2 FQGNSA. The V end was cut by 5 bases, the J end by 6 bases, with 17 bases between. CDR3 in amino acids: CASSNGQTGINTIYF. CDR3 sequence (DNA): TGTGCCAGCAGCAACGGACAGACCGGCATAAACACCATATATTTT.

CDR3 protein: CASSKGGQGRGKLFF. The DNA for the CDR3 is TGTGCCAGCAGCAAGGGGGGACAGGGGAGGGGAAAACTGTTTTTT. V gene TRBV28 combines with J gene TRBJ1-4, with 10 nucleotides matching TRBD1. The V segment lost 6 bases and the J segment 10 bases; nucleotides outside the gene matches: 11. The CDR3 contains 15 residues. Germline lookup yields CDR1 MDHEN and CDR2 SYDVKM. The complete variable domain, with remaining parts taken from reference TRBV28 and TRBJ1-4, reads DVKVTQSSRYLVKRTGEKVFLECVQDMDHENMFWYRQDPGLGLRLIYFSYDVKMKEKGDIPEGYSVSREKKERFSLILESASTNQTSMYLCASSKGGQGRGKLFFGSGTQLSVL.

This clone was counted between two and nine times. The chain combines TRBV20-1 with TRBJ2-1; TRBD2 matches at 7 bases. The germline CDR1 and CDR2 sequences are DFQATT and SNEGSKA (reference sequence). V was clipped by 3 bases and J by 9 bases; unmatched bases: 14. The CDR3 extends over 15 amino acids. This chain's CDR3 is CSASGGFPGGGEQFF. DNA for the CDR3: TGCAGTGCTAGTGGGGGTTTTCCGGGCGGGGGTGAGCAGTTCTTC.

The rearrangement uses TRBV23-1 and TRBJ2-1; 8 bases fit TRBD2. TRBV23-1 is noted as an ORF with a role that remains uncertain. The CDR3 runs to 16 residues. After removal of 1 base from V and 9 bases from J, the junction contained 11 bases not matched to a gene. CDR3 DNA: TGCGCCAGCAGTCAATTTGCCAGCGGGAGTTTATGTGAGCAGTTCTTC. As protein: CASSQFASGSLCEQFF.

The chain is built from TRBV7-9 and TRBJ1-5; no definite D call. Deletions cut 5 bases from V and 9 bases from J, with 11 bases between. Per germline, CDR1 SEHNR and CDR2 FQNEAQ (reference sequence). This CDR3 has 12 amino acids. The CDR3 spells CASSTFRGPQHF. The CDR3, as DNA: TGTGCCAGCAGCACTTTCCGGGGGCCCCAGCATTTT.

The chain links TRBV4-3 to TRBJ1-2; D possibly corresponds to TRBD1 (5 bases). The CDR3 consists of 14 residues. The ends were cut back, 0 bases at V and 5 bases at J, with 10 bases in the middle. In germline, CDR1 is LGHNA, CDR2 YSLEER. CDR3 sequence reads: CASSQESRGYGYTF. The CDR3 DNA reads TGCGCCAGCAGCCAAGAATCTAGGGGATATGGCTACACCTTC.

About this clone itself: The conserved final phenylalanine or tryptophan is absent from the CDR3, which likely points to a read error. The limits of the CDR3 on the DNA are not certain, so only TCRdb's listed CDR3 is given. V gene TRBV23-1 combines with J gene TRBJ2-4; TRBD2, the table's D call, lacks a check against the DNA. TRBV23-1 is an open reading frame whose function is uncertain. The CDR3 spans 9 residues, counting both ends. CDR3 amino acids: CASSWKTMR.

The genes are TRBV27 and TRBJ1-1; 7 bases align to TRBD1. The CDR3 has 14 residues. Germline V gene lookup returns CDR1 MNHEY and CDR2 SMNVEV (reference sequence). V trimming: 7 bases; J trimming: 1 base; junction bases outside the gene matches: 6. In DNA, the CDR3 is TGTGCCAGCAAGCCGGGACAGACGAACACTGAAGCTTTCTTT. Protein: CASKPGQTNTEAFF.

The rearrangement uses TRBV6-5 and TRBJ2-7, with TRBD1 matching over 7 bases. Germline V lookup: CDR1 MNHEY, CDR2 SVGAGI. V shed 6 bases and J 3 bases; nucleotides not matched to a gene: 8. The CDR3 extends over 14 amino acids. CDR3 residues: CASRQPGQRYEQYF. The DNA of the CDR3 is TGTGCCAGCAGGCAACCGGGACAGCGCTACGAGCAGTACTTC.

This clone was detected once. This chain joins TRBV14 and TRBJ2-7, with TRBD2 as a possible D gene (5 bases). Germline V gene data show CDR1 as SGHDN and CDR2 as FVKESK. V was pared by 3 bases and J by 4 bases, with 13 bases between. The CDR3 runs to 14 residues. The CDR3 nucleotides read TGTGCCAGCAGCCAGAGGGAGTTCGTGTACGAGCAGTACTTC. Its translation is CASSQREFVYEQYF.

Written as DNA, the CDR3 is TGTGCCAGCAGTCCATCAGGCGGGTCCGGATATCTGGGCAATCAGCCCCAGCATTTT. It encodes CASSPSGGSGYLGNQPQHF. The V and J genes are TRBV27 and TRBJ1-5; D is undetermined. Trimming stripped 5 bases from V and 2 bases from J, with 25 bases between. The CDR3 length is 19 residues. CDR1 MNHEY and CDR2 SMNVEV come from the germline V gene (reference sequence).

The chain joins TRBV7-2 to TRBJ2-7; tentative D call: TRBD1 (5 bases). Trimming shortened V by 4 bases and J by 4 bases, and 20 bases separated the two germline ends. Per germline, CDR1 SGHTA and CDR2 FQGNSA. The CDR3 is 16 residues long. CDR3 DNA sequence: TGTGCCAGCAGCTCTCGAACTGAAAGGGGAAAGTACGAGCAGTACTTC. Translating it yields CASSSRTERGKYEQYF.